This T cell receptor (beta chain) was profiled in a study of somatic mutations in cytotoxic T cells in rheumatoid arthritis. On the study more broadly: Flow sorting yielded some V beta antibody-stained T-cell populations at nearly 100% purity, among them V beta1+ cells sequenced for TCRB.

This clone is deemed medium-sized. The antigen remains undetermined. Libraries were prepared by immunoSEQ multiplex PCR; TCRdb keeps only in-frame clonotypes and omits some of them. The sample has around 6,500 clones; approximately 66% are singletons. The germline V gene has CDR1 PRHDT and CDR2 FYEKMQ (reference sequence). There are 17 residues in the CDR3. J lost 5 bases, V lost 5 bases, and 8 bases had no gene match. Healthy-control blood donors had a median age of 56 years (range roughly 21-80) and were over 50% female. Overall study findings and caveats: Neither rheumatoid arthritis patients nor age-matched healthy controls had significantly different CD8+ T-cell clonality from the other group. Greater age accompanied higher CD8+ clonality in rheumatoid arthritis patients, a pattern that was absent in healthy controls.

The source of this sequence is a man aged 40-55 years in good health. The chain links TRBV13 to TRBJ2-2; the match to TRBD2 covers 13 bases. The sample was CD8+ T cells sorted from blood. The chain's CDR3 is CASSHGLAGVRTGELFF. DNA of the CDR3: TGTGCCAGCAGCCATGGACTAGCGGGAGTCCGTACCGGGGAGCTGTTTTTT.